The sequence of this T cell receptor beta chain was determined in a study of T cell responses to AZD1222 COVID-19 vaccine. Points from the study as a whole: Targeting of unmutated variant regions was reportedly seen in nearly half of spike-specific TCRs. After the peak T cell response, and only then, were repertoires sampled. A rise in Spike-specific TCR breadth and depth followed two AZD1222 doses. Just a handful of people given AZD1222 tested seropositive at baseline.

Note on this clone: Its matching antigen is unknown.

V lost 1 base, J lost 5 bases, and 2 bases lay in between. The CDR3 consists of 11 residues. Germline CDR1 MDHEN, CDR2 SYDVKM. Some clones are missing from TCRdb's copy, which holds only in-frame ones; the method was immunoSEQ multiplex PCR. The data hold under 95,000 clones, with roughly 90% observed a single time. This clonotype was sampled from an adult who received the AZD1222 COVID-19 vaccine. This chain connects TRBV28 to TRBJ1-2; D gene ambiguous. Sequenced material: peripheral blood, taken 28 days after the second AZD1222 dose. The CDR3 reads CASSLSYGYTF. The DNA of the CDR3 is TGTGCCAGCAGTTTATCATATGGCTACACCTTC.